These T cell receptor beta chains were read from a single sample in a study of blood T cell repertoires in COVID-19. Clones were sequenced by immunoSEQ multiplex PCR, and TCRdb holds only the in-frame ones, with some missing. The sample has over 200,000 clones, approximately 83% seen once; the top ten hold approximately 4.8%. Sequencing was performed on peripheral blood. Receptor source: a man over 45 with active or convalescent COVID-19. CDR3s include the opening cysteine and the closing phenylalanine or tryptophan. D genes are given only for firm matches. Expanded clones are given a class, and other clones once, few, many or no size at all.

cdr3_aa cdr3_nt j_call d_call v_call clone_size
CASSEAGGADTQYF TGTGCCAGCAGTGAAGCAGGAGGAGCAGATACGCAGTATTTT TRBJ2-3 NA TRBV6-1 NA
CSASSREEQFF TGCAGTGCTAGTTCGAGGGAGGAGCAGTTCTTC TRBJ2-1 NA TRBV20-1 NA
CASSPSGATLRRSEAFF TGTGCCAGCAGCCCCTCTGGGGCTACTCTCCGGCGTTCTGAAGCTTTCTTT TRBJ1-1 NA TRBV11-2 NA
CASSSRTGGENTIYF TGCGCCAGCAGCTCCCGGACAGGGGGCGAAAACACCATATATTTT TRBJ1-3 TRBD1 TRBV5-1 NA
CAWERARNSPLHF TGTGCCTGGGAGAGGGCACGTAATTCACCCCTCCACTTT TRBJ1-6 NA TRBV30 many
CASSVGGTNEKLFF TGTGCCAGCAGCGTAGGCGGGACTAATGAAAAACTGTTTTTT TRBJ1-4 NA TRBV9 NA
CAWRDRANYGYTF TGTGCCTGGAGGGACAGGGCTAACTATGGCTACACCTTC TRBJ1-2 TRBD1 TRBV30 NA
CASSPDKNTGELFF TGTGCCAGCTCACCCGACAAGAACACCGGGGAGCTGTTTTTT TRBJ2-2 NA TRBV18 NA
CASSFRAAARQYF TGTGCCAGCAGTTTTCGAGCAGCGGCCAGGCAGTATTTT TRBJ2-3 NA TRBV27 NA
CAISESSPEPQHF TGTGCCATCAGTGAGTCGAGCCCCGAGCCCCAGCATTTT TRBJ1-5 NA TRBV10-3 few
CASSPQGSGGYTF TGTGCCAGCAGCCCGCAGGGATCTGGCGGCTACACCTTC TRBJ1-2 NA TRBV7-9 NA
CASSQLDRGYEQYF TGTGCCAGCAGCCAGCTGGACAGGGGCTACGAGCAGTACTTC TRBJ2-7 TRBD1 TRBV3-1/TRBV3-2 NA
CASSRARQETQYF TGTGCCAGCAGCCGAGCACGGCAAGAGACCCAGTACTTC TRBJ2-5 NA TRBV11-2 NA
CASSLAVTGNTGELFF TGTGCCAGCAGCTTGGCCGTGACAGGGAACACCGGGGAGCTGTTTTTT TRBJ2-2 NA TRBV5-4 NA
CASSLNRAGEKLFF TGTGCCAGCAGCCTCAACAGGGCGGGTGAAAAACTGTTTTTT TRBJ1-4 NA TRBV7-2 NA
CASSEYSGYTDTQYF TGTGCCAGCAGCGAATATAGCGGGTACACAGATACGCAGTATTTT TRBJ2-3 TRBD2 TRBV4-2 once
CASSGGSSYNEQFF TGTGCCAGCAGTGGCGGGAGCTCCTACAATGAGCAGTTCTTC TRBJ2-1 TRBD2 TRBV7-9 few
CASSLEQRTHEQYF TGTGCCAGCAGCTTGGAACAGAGAACCCACGAGCAGTACTTC TRBJ2-7 NA TRBV5-4 NA
CASSLQGAPTDTQYF TGTGCCAGCAGCCTACAGGGGGCACCCACAGATACGCAGTATTTT TRBJ2-3 TRBD1 TRBV14 NA
CASSRPEATNEKLFF TGCGCCAGCAGCCGTCCGGAGGCAACTAATGAAAAACTGTTTTTT TRBJ1-4 NA TRBV4-1 NA
CASSPSRAPAVAFF TGTGCCAGCAGCCCATCCCGGGCCCCAGCGGTGGCTTTCTTT TRBJ1-1 NA TRBV3-1/TRBV3-2 NA
CASSSVDRSYSNQPQHF TGTGCCAGCAGCTCGGTGGACAGGTCATATAGCAATCAGCCCCAGCATTTT TRBJ1-5 TRBD1 TRBV7-8 NA
CASSGQQYGYTF TGTGCCAGCAGTGGACAACAATATGGCTACACCTTC TRBJ1-2 NA TRBV2 NA
CASSRSPGHLYTF TGTGCCAGCAGCCGATCTCCGGGACACCTCTACACCTTC TRBJ1-2 NA TRBV7-8 NA